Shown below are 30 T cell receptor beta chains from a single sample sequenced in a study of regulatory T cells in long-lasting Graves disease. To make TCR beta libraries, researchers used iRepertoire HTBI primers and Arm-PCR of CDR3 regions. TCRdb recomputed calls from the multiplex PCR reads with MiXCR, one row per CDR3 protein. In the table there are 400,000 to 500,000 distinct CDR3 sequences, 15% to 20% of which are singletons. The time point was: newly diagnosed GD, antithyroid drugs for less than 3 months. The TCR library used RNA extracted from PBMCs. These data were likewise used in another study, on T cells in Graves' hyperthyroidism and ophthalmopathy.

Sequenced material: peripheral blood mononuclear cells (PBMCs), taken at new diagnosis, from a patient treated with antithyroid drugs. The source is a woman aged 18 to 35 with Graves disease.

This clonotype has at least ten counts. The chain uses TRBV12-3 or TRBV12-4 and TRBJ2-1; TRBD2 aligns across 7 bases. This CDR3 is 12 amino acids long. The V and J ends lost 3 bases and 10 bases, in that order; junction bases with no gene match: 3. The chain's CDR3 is CASSLTSWEQFF. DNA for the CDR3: TGTGCCAGCAGTTTGACTAGCTGGGAGCAGTTCTTC.

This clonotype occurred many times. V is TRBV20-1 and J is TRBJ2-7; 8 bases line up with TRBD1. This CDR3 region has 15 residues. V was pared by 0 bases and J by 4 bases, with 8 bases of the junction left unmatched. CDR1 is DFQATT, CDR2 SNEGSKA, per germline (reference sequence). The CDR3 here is CSARESGQGSYEQYF. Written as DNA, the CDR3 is TGCAGTGCTAGAGAATCAGGACAGGGTAGTTACGAGCAGTACTTC.

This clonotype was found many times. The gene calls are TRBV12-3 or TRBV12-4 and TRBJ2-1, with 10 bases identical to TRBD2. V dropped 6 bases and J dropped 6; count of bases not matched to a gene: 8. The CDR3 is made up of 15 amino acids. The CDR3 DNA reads TGTGCCAGCAGATACCTAGCGGGGGCAAGCAATGAGCAGTTCTTC. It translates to CASRYLAGASNEQFF.

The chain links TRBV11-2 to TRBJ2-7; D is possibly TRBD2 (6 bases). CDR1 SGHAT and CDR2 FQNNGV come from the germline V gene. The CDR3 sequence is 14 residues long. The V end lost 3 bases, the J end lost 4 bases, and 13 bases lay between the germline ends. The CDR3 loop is CASSLNRDLYEQYF. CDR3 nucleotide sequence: TGTGCCAGCAGCTTGAACCGGGACTTGTACGAGCAGTACTTC.

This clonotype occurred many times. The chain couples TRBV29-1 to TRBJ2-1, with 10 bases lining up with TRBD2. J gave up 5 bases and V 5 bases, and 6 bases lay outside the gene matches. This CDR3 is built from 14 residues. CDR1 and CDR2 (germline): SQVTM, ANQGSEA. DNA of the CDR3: TGCAGCGTTTCAGGACTAGCGGAAAACAATGAGCAGTTCTTC. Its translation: CSVSGLAENNEQFF.

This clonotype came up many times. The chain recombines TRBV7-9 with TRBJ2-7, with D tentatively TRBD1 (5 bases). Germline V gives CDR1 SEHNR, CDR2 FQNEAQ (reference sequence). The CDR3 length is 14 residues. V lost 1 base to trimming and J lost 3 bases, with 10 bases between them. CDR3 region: CASSLVGQDYEQYF. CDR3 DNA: TGTGCCAGCAGCTTAGTGGGGCAGGACTACGAGCAGTACTTC.

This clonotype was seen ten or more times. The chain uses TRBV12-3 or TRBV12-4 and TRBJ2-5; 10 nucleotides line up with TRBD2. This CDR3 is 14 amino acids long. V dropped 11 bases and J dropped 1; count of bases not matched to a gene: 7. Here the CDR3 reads CASSGRGFQETQYF. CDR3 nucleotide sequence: TGTGCCTCTAGCGGGAGAGGATTCCAAGAGACCCAGTACTTC.

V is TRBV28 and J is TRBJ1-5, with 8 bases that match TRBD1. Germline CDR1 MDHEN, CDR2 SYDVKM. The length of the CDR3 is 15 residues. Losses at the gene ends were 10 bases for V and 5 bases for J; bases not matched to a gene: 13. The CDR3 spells CANRYPGQAHQPQHF. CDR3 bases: TGTGCCAACAGATACCCGGGACAGGCCCATCAGCCCCAGCATTTT.

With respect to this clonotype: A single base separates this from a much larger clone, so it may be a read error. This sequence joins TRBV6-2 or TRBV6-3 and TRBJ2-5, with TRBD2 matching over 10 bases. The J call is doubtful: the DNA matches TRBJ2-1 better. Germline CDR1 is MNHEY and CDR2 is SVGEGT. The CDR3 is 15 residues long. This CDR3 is CASRYSSGSSYEQFF. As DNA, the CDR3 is TGTGCCAGCAGGTACTCTAGCGGGAGCTCCTACGAGCAGTTCTTC.

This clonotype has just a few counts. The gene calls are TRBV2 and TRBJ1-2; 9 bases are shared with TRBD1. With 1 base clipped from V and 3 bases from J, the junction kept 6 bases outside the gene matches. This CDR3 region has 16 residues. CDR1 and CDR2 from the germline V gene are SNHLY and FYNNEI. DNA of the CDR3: TGTGCCAGCAGTGAAGTCAACAGGGGGCTCGACTATGGCTACACCTTC. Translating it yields CASSEVNRGLDYGYTF. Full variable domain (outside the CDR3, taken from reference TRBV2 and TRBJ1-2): EPEVTQTPSHQVTQMGQEVILRCVPISNHLYFYWYRQILGQKVEFLVSFYNNEISEKSEIFDDQFSVERPDGSNFTLKIRSTKLEDSAMYFCASSEVNRGLDYGYTFGSGTRLTVV.

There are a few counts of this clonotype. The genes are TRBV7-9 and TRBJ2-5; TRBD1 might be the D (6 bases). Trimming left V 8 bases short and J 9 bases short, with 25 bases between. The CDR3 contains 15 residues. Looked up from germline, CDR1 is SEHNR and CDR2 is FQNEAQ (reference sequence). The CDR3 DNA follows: TGTGCCAGCTCCAAAGCCACAGGGTTTAGTTTGGCCCAGTACTTC. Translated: CASSKATGFSLAQYF.

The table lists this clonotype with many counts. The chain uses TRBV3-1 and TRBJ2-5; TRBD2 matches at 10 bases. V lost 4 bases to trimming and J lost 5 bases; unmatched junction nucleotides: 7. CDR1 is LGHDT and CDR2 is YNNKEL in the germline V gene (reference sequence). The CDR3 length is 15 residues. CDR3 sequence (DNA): TGTGCCAGCAGCCCTCTAGCGGGAGATTGGGAGACCCAGTACTTC. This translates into CASSPLAGDWETQYF.

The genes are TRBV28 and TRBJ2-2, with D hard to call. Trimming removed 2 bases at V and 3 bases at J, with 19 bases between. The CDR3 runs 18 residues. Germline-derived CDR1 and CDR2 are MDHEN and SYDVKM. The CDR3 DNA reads TGTGCCAGCAGTTTAAAGGGTAGTCAAGTCTTTTACACCGGGGAGCTGTTTTTT. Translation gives CASSLKGSQVFYTGELFF.

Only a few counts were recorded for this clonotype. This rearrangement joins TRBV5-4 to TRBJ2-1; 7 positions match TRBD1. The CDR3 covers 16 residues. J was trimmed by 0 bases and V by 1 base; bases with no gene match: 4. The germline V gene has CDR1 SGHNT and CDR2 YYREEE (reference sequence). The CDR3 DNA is TGTGCCAGCAGCTTGTGGGGACAGAGCTCCTACAATGAGCAGTTCTTC. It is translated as CASSLWGQSSYNEQFF. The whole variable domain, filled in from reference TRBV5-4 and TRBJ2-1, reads ETGVTQSPTHLIKTRGQQVTLRCSSQSGHNTVSWYQQALGQGPQFIFQYYREEENGRGNFPPRFSGLQFPNYSSELNVNALELDDSALYLCASSLWGQSSYNEQFFGPGTRLTVL.

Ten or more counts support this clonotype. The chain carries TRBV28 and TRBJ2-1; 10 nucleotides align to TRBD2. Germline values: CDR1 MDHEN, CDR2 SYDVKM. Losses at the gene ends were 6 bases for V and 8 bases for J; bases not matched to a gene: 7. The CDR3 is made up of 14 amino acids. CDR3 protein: CASSPSGSTDEQFF. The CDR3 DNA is TGTGCCAGCAGCCCTAGCGGGAGTACGGATGAGCAGTTCTTC.

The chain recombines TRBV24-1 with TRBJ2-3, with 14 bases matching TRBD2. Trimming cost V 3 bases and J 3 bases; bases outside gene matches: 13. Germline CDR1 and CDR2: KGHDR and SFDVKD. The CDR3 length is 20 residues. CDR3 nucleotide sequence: TGTGCCACCAGTGATCCATGGACTAGCGGGGGGATAGTTGGGACAGATACGCAGTATTTT. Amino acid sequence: CATSDPWTSGGIVGTDTQYF.

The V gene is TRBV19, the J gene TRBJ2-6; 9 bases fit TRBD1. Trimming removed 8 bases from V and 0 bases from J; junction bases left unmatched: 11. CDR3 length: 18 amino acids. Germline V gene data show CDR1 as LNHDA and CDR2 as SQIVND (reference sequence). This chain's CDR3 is CASGGGQGLLSGANVLTF. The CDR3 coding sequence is TGTGCCAGTGGGGGTGGACAGGGGCTCCTCTCTGGGGCCAACGTCCTGACTTTC.

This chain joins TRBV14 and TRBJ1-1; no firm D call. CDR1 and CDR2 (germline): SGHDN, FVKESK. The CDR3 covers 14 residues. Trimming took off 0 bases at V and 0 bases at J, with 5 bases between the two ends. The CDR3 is CASSQELMNTEAFF. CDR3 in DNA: TGTGCCAGCAGCCAAGAGTTGATGAACACTGAAGCTTTCTTT.

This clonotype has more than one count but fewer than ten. CDR3 bases: TGTGCCAGCAGCTCCATCGGGGGACAGGGAATACGGGATGAAAAACTGTTTTTT. This encodes CASSSIGGQGIRDEKLFF. This chain joins TRBV11-2 and TRBJ1-4; 9 bases match TRBD1. This CDR3 is built from 18 residues. The trim removed 4 bases at V and 6 bases at J, leaving 15 bases unmatched. The germline V gene has CDR1 SGHAT and CDR2 FQNNGV.

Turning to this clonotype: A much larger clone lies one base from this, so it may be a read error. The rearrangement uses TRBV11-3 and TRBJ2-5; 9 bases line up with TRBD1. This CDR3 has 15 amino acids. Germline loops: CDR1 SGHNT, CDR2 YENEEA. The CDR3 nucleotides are TGTGCCAGCTGTGCTATGACAGGGGGAGAAGAGACCCACTACTTC. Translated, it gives CASCAMTGGEETHYF. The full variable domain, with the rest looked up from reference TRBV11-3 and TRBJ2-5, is EAGVVQSPRYKIIEKKQPVAFWCNPISGHNTLYWYLQNLGQGPELLIRYENEEAVDDSQLPKDRFSAERLKGVDSTLKIQPAELGDSAVYLCASCAMTGGEETHYFGPGTRLLVL.

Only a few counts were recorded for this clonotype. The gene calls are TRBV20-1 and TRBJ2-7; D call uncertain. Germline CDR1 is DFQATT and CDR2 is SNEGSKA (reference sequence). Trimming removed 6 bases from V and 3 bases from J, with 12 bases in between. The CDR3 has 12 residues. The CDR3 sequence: CSAASRHYEQYF. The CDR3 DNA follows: TGCAGTGCGGCTAGTCGGCACTACGAGCAGTACTTC.

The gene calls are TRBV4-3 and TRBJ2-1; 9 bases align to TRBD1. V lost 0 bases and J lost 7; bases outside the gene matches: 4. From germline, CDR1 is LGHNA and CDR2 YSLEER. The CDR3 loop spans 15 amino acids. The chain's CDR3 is CASSQDGGQGNEQFF. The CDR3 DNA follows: TGCGCCAGCAGCCAAGATGGCGGACAGGGGAATGAGCAGTTCTTC.

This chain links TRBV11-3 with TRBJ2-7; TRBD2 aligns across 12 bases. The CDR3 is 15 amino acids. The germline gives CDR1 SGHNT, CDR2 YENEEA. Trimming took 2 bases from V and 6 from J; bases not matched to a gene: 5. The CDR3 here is CASSLRLAGVGEQYF. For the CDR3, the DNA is TGTGCCAGCAGCTTACGACTAGCGGGAGTCGGCGAGCAGTACTTC.

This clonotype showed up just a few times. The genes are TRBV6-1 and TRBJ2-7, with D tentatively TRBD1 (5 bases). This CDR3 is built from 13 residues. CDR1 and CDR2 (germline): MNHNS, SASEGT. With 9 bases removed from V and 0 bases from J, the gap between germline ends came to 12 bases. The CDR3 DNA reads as TGTGCCAGTCATGGGGCAAGCTCCTACGAGCAGTACTTC. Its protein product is CASHGASSYEQYF.

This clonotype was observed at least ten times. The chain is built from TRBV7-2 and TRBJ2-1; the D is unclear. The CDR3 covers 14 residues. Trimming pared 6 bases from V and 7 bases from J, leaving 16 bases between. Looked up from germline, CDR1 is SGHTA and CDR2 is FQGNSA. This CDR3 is CASRSSSPANEQFF. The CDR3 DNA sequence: TGTGCCAGCAGAAGTAGTTCGCCGGCGAATGAGCAGTTCTTC.

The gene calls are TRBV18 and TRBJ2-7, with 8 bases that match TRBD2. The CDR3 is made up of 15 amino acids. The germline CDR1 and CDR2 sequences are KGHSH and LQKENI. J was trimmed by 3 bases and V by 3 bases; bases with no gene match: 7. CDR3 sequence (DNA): TGTGCCAGCTCACCCGCCGGGACTAGTATCTACGAGCAGTACTTC. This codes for CASSPAGTSIYEQYF.

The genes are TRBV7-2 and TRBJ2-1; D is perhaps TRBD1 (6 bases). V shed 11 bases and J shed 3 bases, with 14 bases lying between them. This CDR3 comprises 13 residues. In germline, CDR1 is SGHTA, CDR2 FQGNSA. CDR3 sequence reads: CASQGQLYNEQFF. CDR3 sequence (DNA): TGTGCCTCACAGGGACAACTCTACAATGAGCAGTTCTTC. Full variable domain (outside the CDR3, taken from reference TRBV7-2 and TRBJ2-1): GAGVSQSPSNKVTEKGKDVELRCDPISGHTALYWYRQSLGQGLEFLIYFQGNSAPDKSGLPSDRFSAERTGGSVSTLTIQRTQQEDSAVYLCASQGQLYNEQFFGPGTRLTVL.

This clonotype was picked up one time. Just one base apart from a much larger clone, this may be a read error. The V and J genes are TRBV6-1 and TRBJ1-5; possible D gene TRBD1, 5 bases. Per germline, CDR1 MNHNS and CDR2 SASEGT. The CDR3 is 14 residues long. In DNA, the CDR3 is TGTGCCAGCAAACCGACAGTGACCAATCAGTCCCAGCATTTT. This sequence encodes CASKPTVTNQSQHF.

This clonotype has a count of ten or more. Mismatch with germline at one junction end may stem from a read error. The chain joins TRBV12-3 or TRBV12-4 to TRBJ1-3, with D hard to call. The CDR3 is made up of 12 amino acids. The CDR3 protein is CASSFSENTIYF. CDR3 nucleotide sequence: TGTGCCAGCAGTTTTTCTGAAAACACCATATATTTT.

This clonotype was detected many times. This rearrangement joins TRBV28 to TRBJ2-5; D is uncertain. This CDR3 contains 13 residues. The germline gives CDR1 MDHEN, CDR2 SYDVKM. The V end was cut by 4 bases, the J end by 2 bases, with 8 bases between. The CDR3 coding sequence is TGTGCCAGCAGTTATGTCAGACAAGAGACCCAGTACTTC. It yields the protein CASSYVRQETQYF.